This T cell receptor (beta chain) was captured by sequencing in a study of cytomegalovirus exposure and HLA in healthy donors. The study, taken as a whole, reports: An analysis that was carried out later associated some 17,000 TCR beta sequences with HLA alleles at 0.05 false discovery rate. Owing to their indistinguishability, certain V segments, notably TRBV6-2 and TRBV6-3, were excluded.

Trimming took off 5 bases at V and 11 bases at J, with 12 bases between the two ends. The CDR3 length is 11 residues. Germline CDR1 SEHNR, CDR2 FQNEAQ (reference sequence). Comments on this clone: Antigen: not known.

The PCR was carried out with 60 Vbeta primers and 13 Jbeta primers. Sequencing was performed with immunoSEQ multiplex PCR; in TCRdb, only in-frame clones are kept and a portion is missing. Here the sample spans 100,000 to 140,000 clones, 77% being singletons. Sequences were obtained from PBMCs. This chain connects TRBV7-9 to TRBJ1-1, with unresolved D. This receptor was identified in a male donor in good health and CMV-seronegative. Here the CDR3 DNA reads TGTGCCAGCAGCCCGGACTTGACGGCTTTCTTT. Amino acids: CASSPDLTAFF. Complete variable domain (other parts from reference TRBV7-9 and TRBJ1-1): DTGVSQNPRHKITKRGQNVTFRCDPISEHNRLYWYRQTLGQGPEFLTYFQNEAQLEKSRLLSDRFSAERPKGSFSTLEIQRTEQGDSAMYLCASSPDLTAFFGQGTRLTVV.